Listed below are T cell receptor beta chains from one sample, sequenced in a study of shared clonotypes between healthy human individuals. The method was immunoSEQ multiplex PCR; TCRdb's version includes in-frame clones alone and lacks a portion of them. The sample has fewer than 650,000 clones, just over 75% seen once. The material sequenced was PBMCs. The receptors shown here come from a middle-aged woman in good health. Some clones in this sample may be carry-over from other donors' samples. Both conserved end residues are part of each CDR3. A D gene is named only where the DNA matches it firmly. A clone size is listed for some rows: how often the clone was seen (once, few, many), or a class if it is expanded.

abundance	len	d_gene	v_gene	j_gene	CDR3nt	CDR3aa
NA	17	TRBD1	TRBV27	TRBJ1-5	TGTGCCAGCAGTCTCCACGGGACAGGGAATAGCAATCAGCCCCAGCATTTT	CASSLHGTGNSNQPQHF
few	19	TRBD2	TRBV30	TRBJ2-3	TGTGCCTGGAGTGAATTTCAGGTTGCGTTGGCGGGAGAAGCGGGTACGCAGTATTTT	CAWSEFQVALAGEAGTQYF
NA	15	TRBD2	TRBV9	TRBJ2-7	TGTGCCAGCAGCGCCGGGGGGGGCCGCTCCTACGAGCAGTACTTC	CASSAGGGRSYEQYF
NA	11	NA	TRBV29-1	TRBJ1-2	TGCAGCGAGTCCCCAAACTATGGCTACATCTTC	CSESPNYGYIF
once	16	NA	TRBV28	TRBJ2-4	TGTGCCAGCAGTTTATATACGCGGTTAGCCAAAAACATTCAGTATTTC	CASSLYTRLAKNIQYF
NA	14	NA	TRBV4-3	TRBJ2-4	TGCGCCAGCAGCCAAGGGGCCGGGATAAACATTCAGTACTTC	CASSQGAGINIQYF
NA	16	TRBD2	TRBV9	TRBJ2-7	TGTGCCAGCAGCGTAGCGGGTCTAGCGGGCCCCTACGAGCAGTACTTC	CASSVAGLAGPYEQYF
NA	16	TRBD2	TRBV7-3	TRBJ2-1	TGTGCCAGCAGCTTAATGGCCGGGACTACGCTCAATGAGCAGTTCTTC	CASSLMAGTTLNEQFF
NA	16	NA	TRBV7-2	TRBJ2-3	TGTGCCAGCAGCTTAGCGGCGGTAGCTAGCACAGATACGCAGTATTTT	CASSLAAVASTDTQYF
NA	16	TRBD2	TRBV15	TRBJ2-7	TGTGCCACCAGCAGAGAAGGACTAGCGGGAGGGTACGAGCAGTACTTC	CATSREGLAGGYEQYF
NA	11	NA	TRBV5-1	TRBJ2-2	TGCGCCAGCAGCTTCCGCGGGGAGCTGTTTTTT	CASSFRGELFF
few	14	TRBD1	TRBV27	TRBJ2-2	TGTGCCAGCAGACTGGGACAGATCACCGGGGAGCTGTTTTTT	CASRLGQITGELFF
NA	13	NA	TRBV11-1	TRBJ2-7	TGTGCCAGCAGCTTAGCTCCCGGGATACCTTCTAACTTC	CASSLAPGIPSNF
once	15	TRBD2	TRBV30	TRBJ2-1	TGTGCCTGGAGTGTTTCGGGGGGCTCCTACAATGAGCAGTTCTTC	CAWSVSGGSYNEQFF
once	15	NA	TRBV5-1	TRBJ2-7	TGCGCCAGCAGCTTGGGGGCGGGGACCGCCTACGAGCAGTACTTC	CASSLGAGTAYEQYF
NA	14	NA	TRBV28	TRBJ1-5	TGTGCCAGCAGAGTTGCAGGGGTAAATCAGCCCCAGCATTTT	CASRVAGVNQPQHF
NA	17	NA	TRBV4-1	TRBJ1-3	TGCGCCAGCAGCCCCGAAGACGGCAGGGGATATGGAAACACCATATATTTT	CASSPEDGRGYGNTIYF
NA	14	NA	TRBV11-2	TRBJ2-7	TGTGCCAGCAGCTTAGGGCTAGGGGATTACGAGCAGTACTTC	CASSLGLGDYEQYF
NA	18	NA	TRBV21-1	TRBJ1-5	TGTGCCAGCAGCAAAAGGTTCGGAACGAACAATAGCAATCAGCCCCAGCATTTT	CASSKRFGTNNSNQPQHF
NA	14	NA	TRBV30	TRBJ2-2	TGTGCCTGGAGTGGGATCTTGGTTGCCGGGGAGCTGTTTTTT	CAWSGILVAGELFF
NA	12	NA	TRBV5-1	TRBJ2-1	TGCGCCAGCAGCTTTGAGGGGAGTGAGCAGTTCTTC	CASSFEGSEQFF
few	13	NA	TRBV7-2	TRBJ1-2	TGTGCCAGCAGCCCAAGGCAGGGTTCTGTCTACACCTTC	CASSPRQGSVYTF
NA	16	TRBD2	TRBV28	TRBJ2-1	TGTGCCAGCAGCCCCGGACTAGCGGGTGTCGACAATGAGCAGTTCTTC	CASSPGLAGVDNEQFF
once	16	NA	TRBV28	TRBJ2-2	TGTGCCAGCAGTTTCTTCGGCATCTCGAACACCGGGGAGCTGTTTTTT	CASSFFGISNTGELFF
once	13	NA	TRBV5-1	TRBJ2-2	TGCGCCAGCAGCTCCCAGGGACTCGGGGAGCTGTTTTTT	CASSSQGLGELFF
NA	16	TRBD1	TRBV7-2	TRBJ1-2	TGTGCCAGCAGCTGGGGCGCTACCGGGACAGGGGTTCGCTACACCTTC	CASSWGATGTGVRYTF
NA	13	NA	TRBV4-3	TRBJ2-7	TGCGCCAGCAGCCAAGGCACAGGCTACGAGCAGTACTTC	CASSQGTGYEQYF
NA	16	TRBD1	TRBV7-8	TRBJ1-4	TGTGCCAGCAGCTCCCCAGGGGGGGGCGCGAATGAAAAACTGTTTTTT	CASSSPGGGANEKLFF
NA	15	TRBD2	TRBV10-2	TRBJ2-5	TGCGCCAGCAGTGATCGAGCGGGGGACCAAGAGACCCAGTACTTC	CASSDRAGDQETQYF
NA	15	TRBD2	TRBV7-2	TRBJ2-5	TGTGCCAGCAGCCTTATTAGCGGGAGGGCAGAGACCCAGTACTTC	CASSLISGRAETQYF